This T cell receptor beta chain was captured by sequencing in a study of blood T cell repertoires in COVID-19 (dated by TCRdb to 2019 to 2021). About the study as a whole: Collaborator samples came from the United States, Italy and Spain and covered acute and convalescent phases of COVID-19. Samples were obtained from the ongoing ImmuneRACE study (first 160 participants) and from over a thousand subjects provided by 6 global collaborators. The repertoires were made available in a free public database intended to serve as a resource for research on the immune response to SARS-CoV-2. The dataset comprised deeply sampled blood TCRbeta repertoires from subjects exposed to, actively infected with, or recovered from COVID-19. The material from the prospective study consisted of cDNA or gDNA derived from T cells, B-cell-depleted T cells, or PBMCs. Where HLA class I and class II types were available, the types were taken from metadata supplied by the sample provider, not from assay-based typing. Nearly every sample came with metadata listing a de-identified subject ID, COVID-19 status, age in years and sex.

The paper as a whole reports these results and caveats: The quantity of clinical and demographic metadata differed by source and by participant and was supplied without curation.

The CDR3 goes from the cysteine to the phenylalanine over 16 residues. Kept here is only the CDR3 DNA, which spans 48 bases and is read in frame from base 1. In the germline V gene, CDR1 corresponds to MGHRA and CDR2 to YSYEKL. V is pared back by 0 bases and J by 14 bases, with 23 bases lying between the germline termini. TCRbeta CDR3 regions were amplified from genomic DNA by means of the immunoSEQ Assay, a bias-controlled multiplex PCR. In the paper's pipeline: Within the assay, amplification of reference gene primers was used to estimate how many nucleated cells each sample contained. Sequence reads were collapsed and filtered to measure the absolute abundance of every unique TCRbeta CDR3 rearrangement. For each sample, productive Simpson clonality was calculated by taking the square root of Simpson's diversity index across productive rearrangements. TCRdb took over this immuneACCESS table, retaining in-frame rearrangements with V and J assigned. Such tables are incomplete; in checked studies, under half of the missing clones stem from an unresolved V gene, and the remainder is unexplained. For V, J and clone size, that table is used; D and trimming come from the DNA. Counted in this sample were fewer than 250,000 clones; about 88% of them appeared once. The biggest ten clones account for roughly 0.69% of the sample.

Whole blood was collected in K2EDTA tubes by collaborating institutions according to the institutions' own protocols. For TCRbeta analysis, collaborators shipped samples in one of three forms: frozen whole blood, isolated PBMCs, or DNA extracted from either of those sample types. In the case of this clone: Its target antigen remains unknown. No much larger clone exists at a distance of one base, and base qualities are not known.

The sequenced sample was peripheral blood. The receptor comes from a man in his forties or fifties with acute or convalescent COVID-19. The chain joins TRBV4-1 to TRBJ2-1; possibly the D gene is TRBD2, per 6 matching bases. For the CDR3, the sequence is CASSQDSGTSTLREFF. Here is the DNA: TGCGCCAGCAGCCAAGATTCTGGTACTAGCACCCTCAGGGAGTTCTTC.